Below are 24 T cell receptor beta chains sequenced from a single sample in a study of cytomegalovirus exposure and HLA in healthy donors. With 60 Vbeta and 13 Jbeta primers, the PCR was carried out. Produced via immunoSEQ multiplex PCR; TCRdb's table is partial and in-frame only. The sample yields under 200,000 clones, 65% to 75% seen once. Sequenced: PBMCs. These receptors all stem from a girl aged 5-17 years in good health and CMV-seronegative.

The chain recombines TRBV13 with TRBJ1-5; D gene unclear. Trimming shortened V by 3 bases and J by 0 bases, and 9 bases separated the two germline ends. The CDR3 totals 15 residues. CDR1 is PRHDT, CDR2 FYEKMQ, per germline (reference sequence). CDR3 protein: CASSLKLHSNQPQHF. The CDR3 DNA is TGTGCCAGCAGCTTGAAACTGCATAGCAATCAGCCCCAGCATTTT.

Only a few counts were recorded for this clone. V and J are TRBV14 and TRBJ1-2; D possibly corresponds to TRBD1 (6 bases). There are 14 residues in the CDR3. Deletions cut 3 bases from V and 7 bases from J, with 15 bases between. Germline CDR1 SGHDN, CDR2 FVKESK. CDR3 in amino acids: CASSQGAFMSGYTF. In DNA form, the CDR3 reads TGTGCCAGCAGCCAGGGGGCGTTTATGTCTGGCTACACCTTC. The complete variable domain, with remaining parts taken from reference TRBV14 and TRBJ1-2, reads EAGVTQFPSHSVIEKGQTVTLRCDPISGHDNLYWYRRVMGKEIKFLLHFVKESKQDESGMPNNRFLAERTGGTYSTLKVQPAELEDSGVYFCASSQGAFMSGYTFGSGTRLTVV.

This chain joins TRBV10-1 and TRBJ2-1, with 7 bases matching TRBD2. CDR3 length equals 16 residues. With V trimmed by 1 base and J by 2 bases, 5 bases remained unmatched. The germline V gene has CDR1 WNHNN and CDR2 SYGVQD (reference sequence). CDR3 in DNA: TGCGCCAGCAGTGAGTTCCGGGGGGTTACCTACAATGAGCAGTTCTTC. This codes for CASSEFRGVTYNEQFF.

The genes are TRBV6-7 and TRBJ1-1, with D maybe TRBD1 (5 bases). TRBV6-7 is classed as an ORF, of uncertain function. V was cut by 0 bases and J by 2 bases, with 13 bases left in between. This CDR3 contains 16 residues. In DNA, the CDR3 is TGTGCCAGCAGTTACTCGAGACGGGGGGGTAACACTGAAGCTTTCTTT. It codes for CASSYSRRGGNTEAFF.

This sequence joins TRBV5-4 and TRBJ1-2; 10 bases are shared with TRBD1. Germline values: CDR1 SGHNT, CDR2 YYREEE (reference sequence). J was trimmed by 4 bases and V by 6 bases; bases with no gene match: 12. This CDR3 spans 16 amino acids. CDR3 nucleotide sequence: TGTGCCAGCAACAACCCCCGGGACAGGGGAAGCTATGGCTACACCTTC. Its translation: CASNNPRDRGSYGYTF. The whole variable domain, filled in from reference TRBV5-4 and TRBJ1-2, reads ETGVTQSPTHLIKTRGQQVTLRCSSQSGHNTVSWYQQALGQGPQFIFQYYREEENGRGNFPPRFSGLQFPNYSSELNVNALELDDSALYLCASNNPRDRGSYGYTFGSGTRLTVV.

This clone was seen a handful of times. The V and J genes are TRBV29-1 and TRBJ1-2; D is uncertain. Germline assignment: CDR1 SQVTM and CDR2 ANQGSEA. Trimming stripped 0 bases from V and 8 bases from J, with 10 bases between. The CDR3 sequence is 12 residues long. CDR3: CSVEDPGLGYTF. The CDR3 bases are TGCAGCGTTGAAGATCCGGGGTTAGGCTACACCTTC.

The chain uses TRBV7-2 and TRBJ2-2; D is undetermined. Germline V gives CDR1 SGHTA, CDR2 FQGNSA. There are 17 residues in the CDR3. The V and J ends lost 1 base and 1 base respectively, with 13 bases between them. In DNA, the CDR3 is TGTGCCAGCAGCTTAGATACCCGACCTAGGAACACCGGGGAGCTGTTTTTT. The encoded protein is CASSLDTRPRNTGELFF.

This clone is a singleton in its sample. CDR3 sequence: CASSAQESGLTKNIQYF. Here the CDR3 DNA reads TGTGCCAGCAGCGCGCAGGAATCGGGACTTACCAAAAACATTCAGTACTTC. V is TRBV7-9 and J is TRBJ2-4; possible D gene TRBD2, 6 bases. The CDR3 is 17 residues long. The V gene's germline CDR1 is SEHNR and CDR2 FQNEAQ (reference sequence). Trimming stripped 5 bases from V and 2 bases from J, with 19 bases between.

The chain joins TRBV7-9 to TRBJ1-1; 8 positions agree with TRBD1. The V and J ends lost 5 bases and 6 bases, in that order; junction bases with no gene match: 8. This CDR3 is 14 amino acids long. CDR1 and CDR2 from the germline V gene are SEHNR and FQNEAQ (reference sequence). CDR3 loop: CASSKQTGDAEAFF. CDR3 in DNA: TGTGCCAGCAGCAAACAGACAGGGGACGCTGAAGCTTTCTTT.

The chain is built from TRBV2 and TRBJ1-2; a possible D gene is TRBD1 (5 bases). The length of the CDR3 is 12 residues. With 7 bases removed from V and 2 bases from J, the gap between germline ends came to 8 bases. From germline, CDR1 is SNHLY and CDR2 FYNNEI. CDR3 sequence (DNA): TGTGCCAGCATCCGGGGGAACTATGGCTACACCTTC. This gives the protein CASIRGNYGYTF. The full variable domain, with the rest looked up from reference TRBV2 and TRBJ1-2, is EPEVTQTPSHQVTQMGQEVILRCVPISNHLYFYWYRQILGQKVEFLVSFYNNEISEKSEIFDDQFSVERPDGSNFTLKIRSTKLEDSAMYFCASIRGNYGYTFGSGTRLTVV.

On this clone itself: The sample has other DNA sequences that encode this CDR3 too. This chain joins TRBV30 and TRBJ1-2; 7 bases line up with TRBD1. The CDR3 extends over 14 amino acids. Germline loops: CDR1 GTSNPN, CDR2 SVGIG (reference sequence). Trimming took 6 bases from V and 4 from J; bases not matched to a gene: 11. The CDR3 spells CACYRQGTIYGYTF. CDR3 in DNA: TGTGCCTGTTACCGACAGGGTACCATCTATGGCTACACCTTC.

The V call is TRBV15, the J call TRBJ2-1; tentative D call: TRBD1 (5 bases). Germline V gene sequence: CDR1 LNHNV, CDR2 YYDKDF (reference sequence). The CDR3 is made up of 16 amino acids. Trimming removed 1 base from V and 6 bases from J, with 16 bases in between. CDR3 in DNA: TGTGCCACCAGCAGAGGTTCAGGGTCAGTTTCCAATGAGCAGTTCTTC. This translates into CATSRGSGSVSNEQFF.

This clone has only one observation. V and J are TRBV7-9 and TRBJ2-6; D may be TRBD1 (6 bases). This CDR3 is built from 15 residues. Trimming pared 5 bases from V and 2 bases from J, leaving 10 bases between. CDR1 SEHNR and CDR2 FQNEAQ come from the germline V gene (reference sequence). CDR3 in amino acids: CASSPPGAGANVLTF. The CDR3 coding sequence is TGTGCCAGCAGCCCTCCAGGGGCTGGGGCCAACGTCCTGACTTTC. Together with reference TRBV7-9 and TRBJ2-6, the CDR3 gives the full variable domain: DTGVSQNPRHKITKRGQNVTFRCDPISEHNRLYWYRQTLGQGPEFLTYFQNEAQLEKSRLLSDRFSAERPKGSFSTLEIQRTEQGDSAMYLCASSPPGAGANVLTFGAGSRLTVL.

As to this clone: The germline gene is not matched at one end of the junction; a read error may be the cause. This chain joins TRBV6-5 and TRBJ1-2; 7 bases match TRBD1. This CDR3 is built from 13 residues. Germline-derived CDR1 and CDR2 are MNHEY and SVGAGI. This CDR3 reads CASSYRQGHGYNF. As DNA, the CDR3 is TGTGCCAGCAGTTACCGACAGGGTCATGGCTACAACTTC.

This clone was seen a handful of times. The CDR3 reads CASSLGGANEKLFF. The CDR3, as DNA: TGTGCCAGCAGCTTGGGGGGGGCGAATGAAAAACTGTTTTTT. The J gene is TRBJ1-4, the V gene TRBV7-9; a possible D gene is TRBD1 (6 bases). Germline loops: CDR1 SEHNR, CDR2 FQNEAQ (reference sequence). Between the trimmed V and J ends, which lost 3 bases and 5 bases, there was a span of 10 bases. The CDR3 length is 14 residues.

The chain combines TRBV6-5 with TRBJ2-1; 9 bases map to TRBD2. With 5 bases clipped from V and 10 bases from J, the junction kept 6 bases outside the gene matches. CDR3 length: 13 amino acids. Germline CDR1 is MNHEY and CDR2 is SVGAGI. The CDR3 region is CASSPGLAGEQFF. Here the CDR3 DNA reads TGTGCCAGCAGTCCGGGACTAGCCGGCGAGCAGTTCTTC.

The sample holds one count of this clone. This chain links TRBV27 with TRBJ1-2, with D uncertain. The germline gives CDR1 MNHEY, CDR2 SMNVEV (reference sequence). The CDR3 runs to 15 residues. V was clipped by 4 bases and J by 0 bases, with 12 bases between them. CDR3 coding DNA: TGTGCCAGCAGTTCGTTGTCCGGTGCTAACTATGGCTACACCTTC. This translates into CASSSLSGANYGYTF.

The chain joins TRBV13 to TRBJ2-1, with D hard to call. The ends were cut back, 2 bases at V and 0 bases at J, with 8 bases in the middle. There are 15 residues in the CDR3. Germline CDR1 PRHDT, CDR2 FYEKMQ (reference sequence). CDR3 sequence (DNA): TGTGCCAGCAGCTTAAGTGCGAGCTCCTACAATGAGCAGTTCTTC. Its protein product is CASSLSASSYNEQFF. The whole variable domain, filled in from reference TRBV13 and TRBJ2-1, reads AAGVIQSPRHLIKEKRETATLKCYPIPRHDTVYWYQQGPGQDPQFLISFYEKMQSDKGSIPDRFSAQQFSDYHSELNMSSLELGDSALYFCASSLSASSYNEQFFGPGTRLTVL.

In its sample, this clone was seen once. The V call is TRBV7-9, the J call TRBJ1-2; a weak D match, TRBD1 (5 bases). Germline lookup yields CDR1 SEHNR and CDR2 FQNEAQ (reference sequence). The germline V and J ends were trimmed by 4 bases and 5 bases, with 17 bases remaining between them. The CDR3 totals 15 residues. CDR3 DNA: TGTGCCAGCAGCTCAGAGAGAGACAGACCATATGGCTACACCTTC. It specifies CASSSERDRPYGYTF.

This chain links TRBV5-6 with TRBJ1-1; 7 bases agree with TRBD1. The germline V gene encodes CDR1 SGHDT and CDR2 YYEEEE. This CDR3 is built from 14 residues. V trimming: 4 bases; J trimming: 4 bases; junction bases outside the gene matches: 7. The CDR3 nucleotides read TGTGCCAGCAGCCCATCGACAGGGAGCACTGAAGCTTTCTTT. The encoded protein is CASSPSTGSTEAFF.

The count of this clone is one. The chain uses TRBV7-6 and TRBJ2-7; no firm D call. This CDR3 region has 15 residues. Per the germline V gene, CDR1 is SGHVS and CDR2 is FNYEAQ. Trimming removed 5 bases from V and 0 bases from J, with 14 bases in between. CDR3 in DNA: TGTGCCAGCAGCCCTACTACACATAGCTCCTACGAGCAGTACTTC. It yields the protein CASSPTTHSSYEQYF. The entire variable domain, with the rest obtained from reference TRBV7-6 and TRBJ2-7, is as follows: GAGVSQSPRYKVTKRGQDVALRCDPISGHVSLYWYRQALGQGPEFLTYFNYEAQQDKSGLPNDRFSAERPEGSISTLTIQRTEQRDSAMYRCASSPTTHSSYEQYFGPGTRLTVT.

This rearrangement joins TRBV7-9 to TRBJ1-2, with D possibly being TRBD1 (6 bases). The CDR3 sequence is 16 residues long. Germline V gene data show CDR1 as SEHNR and CDR2 as FQNEAQ (reference sequence). Trimming took 5 bases from V and 6 from J, leaving 22 bases between them. The CDR3 nucleotides read TGTGCCAGCAGCAATCAACAGGGTAATACTTTTCATGGCTACACCTTC. It codes for CASSNQQGNTFHGYTF.

This sequence joins TRBV19 and TRBJ2-5, with 8 bases aligning to TRBD1. The germline CDR1 and CDR2 sequences are LNHDA and SQIVND (reference sequence). V shed 6 bases and J 2 bases; nucleotides not matched to a gene: 11. The CDR3 sequence is 16 residues long. The DNA for the CDR3 is TGTGCCAGTAGCAAATCTGGACAGGGAAGGCAAGAGACCCAGTACTTC. This sequence encodes CASSKSGQGRQETQYF. Together with reference TRBV19 and TRBJ2-5, the CDR3 gives the full variable domain: DGGITQSPKYLFRKEGQNVTLSCEQNLNHDAMYWYRQDPGQGLRLIYYSQIVNDFQKGDIAEGYSVSREKKESFPLTVTSAQKNPTAFYLCASSKSGQGRQETQYFGPGTRLLVL.

This sequence joins TRBV28 and TRBJ1-1; no clear D. Germline lookup yields CDR1 MDHEN and CDR2 SYDVKM. This CDR3 has 13 residues. V was cut by 3 bases and J by 4 bases, with 9 bases left in between. DNA of the CDR3: TGTGCCAGCAGTTTGAGGGTACCCACTGAAGCTTTCTTT. Encoded protein: CASSLRVPTEAFF.